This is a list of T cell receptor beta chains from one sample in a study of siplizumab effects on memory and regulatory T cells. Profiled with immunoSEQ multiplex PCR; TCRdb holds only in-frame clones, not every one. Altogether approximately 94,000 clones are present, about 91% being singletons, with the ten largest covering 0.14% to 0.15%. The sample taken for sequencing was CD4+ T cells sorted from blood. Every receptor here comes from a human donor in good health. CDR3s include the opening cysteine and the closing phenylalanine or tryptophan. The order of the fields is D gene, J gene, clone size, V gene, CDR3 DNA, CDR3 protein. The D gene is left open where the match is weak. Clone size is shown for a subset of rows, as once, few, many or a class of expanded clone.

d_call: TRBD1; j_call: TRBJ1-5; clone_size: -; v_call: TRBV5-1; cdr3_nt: TGCGCCAGCAGCTCGGGGACAGGGAAGGAGCCCCAGCATTTT; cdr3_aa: CASSSGTGKEPQHF
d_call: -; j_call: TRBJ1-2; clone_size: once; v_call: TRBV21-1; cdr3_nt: TGTGCCAGCAGCAATGGGCGCGGGACGGCAGATCCACCCTATGGCTACACCTTC; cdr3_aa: CASSNGRGTADPPYGYTF
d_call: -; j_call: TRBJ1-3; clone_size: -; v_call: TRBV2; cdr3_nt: TGTGCCAGCAAGCAAGCCCCCGGCTCTGGAAACACCATATATTTT; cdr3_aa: CASKQAPGSGNTIYF
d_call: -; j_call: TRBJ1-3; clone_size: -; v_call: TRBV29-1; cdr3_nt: TGCAGCGTTAAGCGAAACACCATATATTTT; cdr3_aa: CSVKRNTIYF
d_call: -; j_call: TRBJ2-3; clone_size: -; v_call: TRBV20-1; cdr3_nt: TGCAGTGCTAGGAGGACAGATACGCAGTATTTT; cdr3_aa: CSARRTDTQYF
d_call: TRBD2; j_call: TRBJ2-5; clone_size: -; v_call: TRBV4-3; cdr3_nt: TGCGCCAGCAGCCAAGTTCACGGAGCGGGGAAAGAGACCCAGTACTTC; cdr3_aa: CASSQVHGAGKETQYF
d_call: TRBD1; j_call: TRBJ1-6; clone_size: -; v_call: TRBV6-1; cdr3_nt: TGTGCCATCGCGGACAGGGACAATTCACCCCTCCACTTT; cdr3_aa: CAIADRDNSPLHF
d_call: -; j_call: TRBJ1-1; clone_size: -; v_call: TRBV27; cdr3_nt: TGTGCCAGTTTTACCGGGACGAGGACTGAAGCTTTCTTT; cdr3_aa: CASFTGTRTEAFF
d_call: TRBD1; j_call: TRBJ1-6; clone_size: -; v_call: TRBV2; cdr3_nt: TGTGCCAGCAGTTCCCGGGACAGGACAAATTCACCCCTCCACTTT; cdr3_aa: CASSSRDRTNSPLHF
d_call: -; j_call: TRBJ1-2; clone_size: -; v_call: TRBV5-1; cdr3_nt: TGCGCCAGCAGCCCCGGGACCCCAGCAGAACAAAGCTATGGCTACACCTTC; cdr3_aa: CASSPGTPAEQSYGYTF
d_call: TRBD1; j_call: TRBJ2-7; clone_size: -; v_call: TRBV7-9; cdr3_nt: TGTGCCAGCAGCTCTGGACAGGGGTGGTCCTACGAGCAGTACTTC; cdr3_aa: CASSSGQGWSYEQYF
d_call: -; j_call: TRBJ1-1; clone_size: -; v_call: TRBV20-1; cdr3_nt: TGCAGTGCTACAGTATTCACTGAAGCTTTCTTT; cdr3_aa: CSATVFTEAFF
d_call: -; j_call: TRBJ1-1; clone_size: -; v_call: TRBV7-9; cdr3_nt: TGTGCCAGCAGCCCTGGCCCTACCAGGGGTGGAAACACTGAAGCTTTCTTT; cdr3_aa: CASSPGPTRGGNTEAFF
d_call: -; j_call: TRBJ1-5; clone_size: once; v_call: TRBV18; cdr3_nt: TGTGCCAGCTCTTCCTCGAGCAATCAGCCCCAGCATTTT; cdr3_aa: CASSSSSNQPQHF
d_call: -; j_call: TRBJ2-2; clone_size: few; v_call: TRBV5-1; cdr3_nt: TGCGCCAGCAGCGTAACCACAGGGTTCACCGGGGAGCTGTTTTTT; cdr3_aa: CASSVTTGFTGELFF
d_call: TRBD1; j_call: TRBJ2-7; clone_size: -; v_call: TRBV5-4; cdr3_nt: TGTGCCAGCAGCTTCACGGCAGGGGGTTTTACCTACGAGCAGTACTTC; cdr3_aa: CASSFTAGGFTYEQYF
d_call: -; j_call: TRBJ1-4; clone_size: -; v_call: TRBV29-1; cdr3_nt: TGCAGCGTAGATTTCGATGAAAAACTGTTTTTT; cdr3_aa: CSVDFDEKLFF
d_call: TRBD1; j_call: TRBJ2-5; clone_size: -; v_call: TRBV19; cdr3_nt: TGTGCCAGTAGTATGACAGGGCTCCAAGAGACCCAGTACTTC; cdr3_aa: CASSMTGLQETQYF
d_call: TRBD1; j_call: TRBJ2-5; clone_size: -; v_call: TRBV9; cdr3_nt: TGTGCCAGCAGCGCGGGGGACAGGGTGGATTGGGAGACCCAGTACTTC; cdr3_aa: CASSAGDRVDWETQYF
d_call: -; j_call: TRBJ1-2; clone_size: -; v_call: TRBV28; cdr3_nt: TGTGCCACCACCACCGCGAGGAATGGCTACACCTTC; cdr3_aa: CATTTARNGYTF
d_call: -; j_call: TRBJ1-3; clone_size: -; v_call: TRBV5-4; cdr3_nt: TGTGCCAGCAGCTTGTTGGGAGGAAACACCATATATTTT; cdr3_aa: CASSLLGGNTIYF
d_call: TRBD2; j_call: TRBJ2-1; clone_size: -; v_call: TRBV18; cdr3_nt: TGTGCCAGCTCACCTAGCGGGGGGGCCCGTGAGCAGTTCTTC; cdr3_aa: CASSPSGGAREQFF
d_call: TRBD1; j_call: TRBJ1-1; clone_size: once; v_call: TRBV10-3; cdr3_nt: TGTGCCATCAGTGAGTCTGGACAGGGGGACACTGAAGCTTTCTTT; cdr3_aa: CAISESGQGDTEAFF
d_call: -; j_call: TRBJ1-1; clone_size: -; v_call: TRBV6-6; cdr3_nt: TGTGCCAGCAGTTACTCTCGCAACACTGAAGCTTTCTTT; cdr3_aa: CASSYSRNTEAFF
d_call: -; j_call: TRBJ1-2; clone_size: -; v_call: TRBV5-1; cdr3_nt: TGCGCCAGCAGCTTGGTCGGGACTAATATCGGAGGCTACACCTTC; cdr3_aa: CASSLVGTNIGGYTF
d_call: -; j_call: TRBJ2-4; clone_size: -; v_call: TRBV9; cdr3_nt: TGTGCCAGCAGCGTAGCTTCTGGGGCCAAAAACATTCAGTACTTC; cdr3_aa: CASSVASGAKNIQYF
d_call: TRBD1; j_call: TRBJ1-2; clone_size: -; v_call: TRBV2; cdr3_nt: TGTGCCAGCTACTACACAGGGGGCTATGGCTACACCTTC; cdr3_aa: CASYYTGGYGYTF
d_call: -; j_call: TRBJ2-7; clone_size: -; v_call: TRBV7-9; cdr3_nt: TGTGCCAGCAGCCCCGGCGGGGCTAGAGAGCAGTACTTC; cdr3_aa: CASSPGGAREQYF
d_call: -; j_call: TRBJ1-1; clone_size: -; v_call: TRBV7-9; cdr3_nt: TGTGCCAGCAGCTTAGCGGCGCGGAACACTGAAGCTTTCTTT; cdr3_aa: CASSLAARNTEAFF
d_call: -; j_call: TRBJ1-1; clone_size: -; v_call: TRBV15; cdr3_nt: TGTGCCACCAGCCCAGCGGGGGGGCGGGTGAACACTGAAGCTTTCTTT; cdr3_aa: CATSPAGGRVNTEAFF
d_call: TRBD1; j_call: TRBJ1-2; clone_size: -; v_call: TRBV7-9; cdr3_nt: TGTACCAGCAGCTTAGGGGGCGCGTGGGGCTACACCTTC; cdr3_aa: CTSSLGGAWGYTF
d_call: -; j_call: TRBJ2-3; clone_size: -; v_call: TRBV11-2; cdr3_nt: TGTGCCAGCAGTCCCACTAGCACAGATACGCAGTATTTT; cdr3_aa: CASSPTSTDTQYF
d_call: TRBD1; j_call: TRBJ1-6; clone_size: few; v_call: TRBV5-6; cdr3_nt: TGTGCCAGCAGCGGGGCCCCGGGACAGGGCTTCTACCCCCTCCACTTT; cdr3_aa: CASSGAPGQGFYPLHF
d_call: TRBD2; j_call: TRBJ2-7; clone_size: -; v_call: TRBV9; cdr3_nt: TGTGCCAGCAGCGTAATAGCGGGGGCCTACGAGCAGTACTTC; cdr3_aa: CASSVIAGAYEQYF
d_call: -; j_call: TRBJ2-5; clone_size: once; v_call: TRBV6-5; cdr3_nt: TGTGCCAGCAGTTACTCGGGCGAGGGAAGTGCGACCCAGTACTTC; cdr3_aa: CASSYSGEGSATQYF
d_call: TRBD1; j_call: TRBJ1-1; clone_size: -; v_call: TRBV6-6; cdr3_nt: TGTGCCAGCATCGGGCCAGGGGGGAGAGGCACTGAAGCTTTCTTT; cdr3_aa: CASIGPGGRGTEAFF
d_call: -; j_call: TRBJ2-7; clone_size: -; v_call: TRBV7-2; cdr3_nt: TGTGCCAGCACGCCCTCGGGGAACGAGCAGTACTTC; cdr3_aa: CASTPSGNEQYF
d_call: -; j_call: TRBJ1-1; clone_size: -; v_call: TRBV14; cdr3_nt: TGTGCCAGCAGCCCCAGGGCTCCAGGGACTGAAGCTTTCTTT; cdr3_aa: CASSPRAPGTEAFF
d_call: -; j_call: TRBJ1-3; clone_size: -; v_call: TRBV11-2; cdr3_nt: TGTGCCAGCAGCCGCTTCGGAGCTGGAAACACCATATATTTT; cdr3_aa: CASSRFGAGNTIYF
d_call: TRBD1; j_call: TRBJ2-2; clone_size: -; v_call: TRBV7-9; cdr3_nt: TGTGCCAGCAGCCTCCGGGACAGAAACACCGGGGAGCTGTTTTTT; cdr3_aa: CASSLRDRNTGELFF
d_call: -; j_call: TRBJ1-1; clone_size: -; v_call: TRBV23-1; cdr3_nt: TGCGCCAGCAGTCAAGGGGGGGCTTTCTTT; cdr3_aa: CASSQGGAFF
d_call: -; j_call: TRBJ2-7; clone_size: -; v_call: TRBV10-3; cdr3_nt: TGTGCCATCAGTGGTGATGTGGGTACCGAGCAGTACTTC; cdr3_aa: CAISGDVGTEQYF
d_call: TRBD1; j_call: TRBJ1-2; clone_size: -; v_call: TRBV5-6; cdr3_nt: TGTGCCAGCAGCTATCCGACAGGGCCCTATGGCTACACCTTC; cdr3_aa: CASSYPTGPYGYTF
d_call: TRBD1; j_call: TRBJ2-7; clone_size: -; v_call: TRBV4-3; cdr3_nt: TGCGCCAGCAGCCGAGGACAGGGGTCCTACGAGCAGTACTTC; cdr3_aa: CASSRGQGSYEQYF
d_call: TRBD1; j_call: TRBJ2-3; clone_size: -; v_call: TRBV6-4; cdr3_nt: TGTGCCAGCAGTACGTCAGGGGGCGCAGATACGCAGTATTTT; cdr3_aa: CASSTSGGADTQYF
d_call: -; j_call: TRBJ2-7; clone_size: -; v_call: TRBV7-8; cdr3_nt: TGTGCCAGCAGCTTAGCGAGGGAGCCCTACGAGCAGTACTTC; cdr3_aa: CASSLAREPYEQYF